This T cell receptor (beta chain) came from a study of cytomegalovirus exposure and HLA in healthy donors. Germline V CDR1 and CDR2: SGHVS, FQNEAQ. This CDR3 spans 14 amino acids. Trimming pared 5 bases from V and 2 bases from J, leaving 12 bases between. Both 60 Vbeta primers and 13 Jbeta primers went into the PCR. Clones were sequenced by immunoSEQ multiplex PCR, and TCRdb holds only the in-frame ones, with some missing. This table has some 70,000 clones, around 78% appearing once. Study-level results: Researchers catalogued 150 or so TCR beta chains as cytomegalovirus-associated. Later analysis suggested most CMV-associated TCR beta chains were HLA-restricted. When presence/absence was analysed, sequencing depth was taken to be roughly uniform across donors.

About this clone: Its matching antigen is unknown.

The sequence derives from a man aged 45-65 years in good health and CMV-seronegative. Sequenced: PBMCs. This chain joins TRBV7-8 and TRBJ1-2, with D unclear. CDR3 DNA sequence: TGTGCCAGCAGCACCCCGCGGGAGAACTATGGCTACACCTTC. It specifies CASSTPRENYGYTF. The full variable domain, completed using reference TRBV7-8 and TRBJ1-2, is GAGVSQSPRYKVAKRGQDVALRCDPISGHVSLFWYQQALGQGPEFLTYFQNEAQLDKSGLPSDRFFAERPEGSVSTLKIQRTQQEDSAVYLCASSTPRENYGYTFGSGTRLTVV.